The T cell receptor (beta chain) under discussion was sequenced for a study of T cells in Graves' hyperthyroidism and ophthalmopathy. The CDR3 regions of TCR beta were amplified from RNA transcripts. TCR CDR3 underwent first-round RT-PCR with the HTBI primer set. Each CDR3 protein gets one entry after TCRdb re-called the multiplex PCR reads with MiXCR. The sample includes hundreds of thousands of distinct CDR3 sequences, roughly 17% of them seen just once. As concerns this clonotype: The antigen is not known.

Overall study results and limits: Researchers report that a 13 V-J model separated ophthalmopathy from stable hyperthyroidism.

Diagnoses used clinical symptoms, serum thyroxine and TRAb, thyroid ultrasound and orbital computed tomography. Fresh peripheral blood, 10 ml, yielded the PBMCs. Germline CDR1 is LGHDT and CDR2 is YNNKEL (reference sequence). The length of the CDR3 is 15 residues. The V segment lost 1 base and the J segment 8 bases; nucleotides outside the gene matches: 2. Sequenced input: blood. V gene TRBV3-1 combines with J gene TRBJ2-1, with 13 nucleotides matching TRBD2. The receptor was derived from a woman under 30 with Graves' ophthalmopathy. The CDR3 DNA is TGTGCCAGCAGCCAAGGACTAGCGGGAGGCCATGAGCAGTTCTTC. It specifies CASSQGLAGGHEQFF.